This TCR beta chain originates from a study of Graves' ophthalmopathy and Graves' hyperthyroidism. The V end was cut by 1 base, the J end by 4 bases, with 4 bases between. Germline CDR1 is MGHRA and CDR2 is YSYEKL. The CDR3 has 13 amino acids. The TCR beta CDR3 regions underwent amplification from RNA transcripts. A first-round RT-PCR used HTBI primers, followed by a second-round multiplex PCR. TCRdb used MiXCR to reprocess the multiplex PCR reads, holding one entry per CDR3 protein. The sample contains about 200,000 distinct CDR3 sequences, roughly 27% of which appear only once. This clonotype was seen many times.

The source is a man aged 50-59 years with Graves' ophthalmopathy. V and J are TRBV4-1 and TRBJ2-2; D gene ambiguous. Source material: peripheral blood. The CDR3 nucleotides read TGCGCCAGCAGCCAAGTGAGCACCGGGGAGCTGTTTTTT. This gives the protein CASSQVSTGELFF.